Listed below are T cell receptor beta chains from one sample, sequenced in a study of T cell responses to AZD1222 COVID-19 vaccine. Sequencing was performed with immunoSEQ multiplex PCR; in TCRdb, only in-frame clones are kept and a portion is missing. The sample yields 150,000 to 250,000 clones, roughly nine tenths seen once. Specimen: peripheral blood, collected 28 days after the second AZD1222 dose. These receptors were collected from an adult who received the AZD1222 COVID-19 vaccine. The CDR3 runs from the conserved cysteine through the conserved F or W. D genes are given only for firm matches. The size field is filled for only some rows; it gives once, few, many or a size class.

j_gene,v_gene,d_gene,abundance,CDR3nt,CDR3aa
TRBJ1-2,TRBV19,NA,NA,TGTGCCAGTAGCAAACCGGGGGGAGCGATGGTAAGGAACTATGGCTACACCTTC,CASSKPGGAMVRNYGYTF
TRBJ2-1,TRBV6-5,NA,NA,TGTGCCAGCAGTTCCTTCCGGGACCCATCCTACAATGAGCAGTTCTTC,CASSSFRDPSYNEQFF
TRBJ2-7,TRBV10-3,TRBD2,NA,TGTGCCATCAGCGGGACTAGCGGGGGTTCCTACGAGCAGTACTTC,CAISGTSGGSYEQYF
TRBJ1-4,TRBV7-9,TRBD1,NA,TGTGCCAGCAAAGCGACAGGGGGCCATGAAAAACTGTTTTTT,CASKATGGHEKLFF
TRBJ1-1,TRBV21-1,NA,NA,TGTGCCAGCAGCAAAGCCACTGCGAACACTGAAGCTTTCTTT,CASSKATANTEAFF
TRBJ1-5,TRBV6-5,TRBD1,NA,TGTGCCACCCAGACAGGGCGTCAGCCCCAGCATTTT,CATQTGRQPQHF
TRBJ1-5,TRBV28,NA,NA,TGTGCCAGCAGTCTGCCGCGGGGAGGGGACTATAGCAATCAGCCCCAGCATTTT,CASSLPRGGDYSNQPQHF
TRBJ2-3,TRBV11-1,NA,NA,TGTGCCAGCAGCAACAATATTGGAGATACGCAGTATTTT,CASSNNIGDTQYF
TRBJ2-5,TRBV7-2,TRBD2,once,TGTGCCAGCAGCTTAGGCGGGACTAGCGGGAGTGGTCATGAGACCCAGTACTTC,CASSLGGTSGSGHETQYF
TRBJ2-7,TRBV5-1,NA,NA,TGCGCCAGCAGCTTCCGCGGGGACTACGAGCAGTACTTC,CASSFRGDYEQYF
TRBJ1-4,TRBV6-5,NA,NA,TGTGCCAGCAGATCAGGAGCAACTAATGAAAAACTGTTTTTT,CASRSGATNEKLFF
TRBJ1-5,TRBV18,NA,NA,TGTGCCAGCTCTCCCACAGAGAACAATCAGCCCCAGCATTTT,CASSPTENNQPQHF
TRBJ2-1,TRBV2,NA,NA,TGTGCCAGCACCGGCGCGGGGAGCTACAATGAGCAGTTCTTC,CASTGAGSYNEQFF
TRBJ2-1,TRBV3-1/TRBV3-2,NA,NA,TGTGCCAGCAGCCATCACGGTGAGCAGTTCTTC,CASSHHGEQFF
TRBJ1-5,TRBV4-2,NA,NA,TGTGCCAGCAGCCAGGAGGTAGGGCAGCCCCAGCATTTT,CASSQEVGQPQHF
TRBJ2-5,TRBV15,TRBD2,NA,TGTGCCACCAGCAATCCAGCGGGAGGTCCACGGGGGACCCAGTACTTC,CATSNPAGGPRGTQYF
TRBJ1-2,TRBV4-2,TRBD1,NA,TGTGCCAGCAGCCAAGTAGACAGGGTAAATGGCTACACCTTC,CASSQVDRVNGYTF
TRBJ1-5,TRBV18,NA,NA,TGTGCCAGCTCGGACCGGACGGGTGGCGCCAATCAGCCCCAGCATTTT,CASSDRTGGANQPQHF
TRBJ2-1,TRBV24-1,TRBD1,NA,TGTGCCACCAGTGATACCCGGGACAGGGCCTACAATGAGCAGTTCTTC,CATSDTRDRAYNEQFF
TRBJ1-5,TRBV28,NA,NA,TGTGCCAGCAGTTTCGGGGGGATCGGCAATCAGCCCCAGCATTTT,CASSFGGIGNQPQHF
TRBJ2-1,TRBV11-2,NA,NA,TGTGCCAGCAGTATCGGGACTTTGCAGTTCTTC,CASSIGTLQFF